A selection of T cell receptor beta chains follows, all from one sample in a study of T-cell memory formation after mild COVID-19. TCRdb re-called the 5' RACE reads with MiXCR, one entry per CDR3 protein. Of about 290,000 distinct CDR3 sequences in the sample, around 15% were seen once. Specimen: PBMCs or a T cell subset sorted from them (not recorded which). The receptors shown here come from a man younger than 35 who had mild COVID-19 (a few samples of this study predate the infection). Cell type and time point are not known. The CDR3 runs from the conserved cysteine through the conserved F or W. The order of the fields is D gene, V gene, clone size, J gene, CDR3 length, CDR3 DNA, CDR3 protein. A D gene is named only where the DNA matches it firmly. Clone size, where shown, is once, few, many, or a class for clones that have expanded.

d_gene: TRBD1
v_gene: TRBV6-5
abundance: -
j_gene: TRBJ2-6
len: 17
CDR3nt: TGTGCCAGCAGAGGTGGACAGGGGCCCTCTGGGGCCAACGTCCTGACTTTC
CDR3aa: CASRGGQGPSGANVLTF

d_gene: TRBD1
v_gene: TRBV11-1
abundance: -
j_gene: TRBJ2-6
len: 18
CDR3nt: TGTGCCAGCAGCCGCCTCCCGGGACAGATCTCTGGGGCCAACGTCCTGACTTTC
CDR3aa: CASSRLPGQISGANVLTF

d_gene: -
v_gene: TRBV12-3/TRBV12-4
abundance: many
j_gene: TRBJ2-6
len: 15
CDR3nt: TGTGCCAGCAGCTTAAGGGGCGCTGGGGCCAACGTCCTGACTTTC
CDR3aa: CASSLRGAGANVLTF

d_gene: -
v_gene: TRBV12-3/TRBV12-4
abundance: many
j_gene: TRBJ1-3
len: 14
CDR3nt: TGTGCCAGCAGAACGACAGTGACGGGAAACACCATATATTTT
CDR3aa: CASRTTVTGNTIYF

d_gene: -
v_gene: TRBV5-4
abundance: few
j_gene: TRBJ1-2
len: 14
CDR3nt: TGTGCCAGCAGCTCGGCAAGTCTAAACTATGGCTACACCTTC
CDR3aa: CASSSASLNYGYTF

d_gene: -
v_gene: TRBV28
abundance: few
j_gene: TRBJ1-3
len: 14
CDR3nt: TGTGCCAGCAGCCCCGGTTACTCTGGAAACACCATATATTTT
CDR3aa: CASSPGYSGNTIYF

d_gene: TRBD2
v_gene: TRBV7-2
abundance: -
j_gene: TRBJ2-5
len: 17
CDR3nt: TGTGCCAGCAGCTCTCCTCTGGGGCGGGGGGCCGTGGAGACCCAGTACTTC
CDR3aa: CASSSPLGRGAVETQYF

d_gene: -
v_gene: TRBV7-2
abundance: -
j_gene: TRBJ2-7
len: 15
CDR3nt: TGTGCCAGCAGCTTAGAAGGCAGGGCCTCTCGGGAGCAGTACTTC
CDR3aa: CASSLEGRASREQYF

d_gene: -
v_gene: TRBV29-1
abundance: -
j_gene: TRBJ1-1
len: 13
CDR3nt: TGCAGCGTTGCCGGACGACTGAACACTGAAGCTTTCTTT
CDR3aa: CSVAGRLNTEAFF

d_gene: TRBD2
v_gene: TRBV11-2
abundance: -
j_gene: TRBJ2-3
len: 17
CDR3nt: TGTGCCAGCAGCTTAGGTACTAGCGGGGGTAGCACAGATACGCAGTATTTT
CDR3aa: CASSLGTSGGSTDTQYF

d_gene: TRBD1
v_gene: TRBV24-1
abundance: few
j_gene: TRBJ1-5
len: 14
CDR3nt: TGTGCCACCAGTGATCCTACAGGGGATCAGCCCCAGCATTTT
CDR3aa: CATSDPTGDQPQHF

d_gene: -
v_gene: TRBV6-5
abundance: few
j_gene: TRBJ2-1
len: 16
CDR3nt: TGTGCCAGCAGTTACGAGACGGGAAGCTCCTACAATGAGCAGTTCTTC
CDR3aa: CASSYETGSSYNEQFF

d_gene: -
v_gene: TRBV7-9
abundance: -
j_gene: TRBJ1-1
len: 17
CDR3nt: TGTGCCAGCAGCTTAGGTTTTTGGGGCCTAAATAACACTGAAGCTTTCTTT
CDR3aa: CASSLGFWGLNNTEAFF

d_gene: TRBD2
v_gene: TRBV5-1
abundance: -
j_gene: TRBJ2-5
len: 13
CDR3nt: TGCGCCAGCAAGGGAGCGGGGCAAGAGACCCAGTACTTC
CDR3aa: CASKGAGQETQYF

d_gene: -
v_gene: TRBV4-3
abundance: many
j_gene: TRBJ2-3
len: 15
CDR3nt: TGCGCCAGCAGCCAAGATGGGAGTGGGGCAGATACGCAGTATTTT
CDR3aa: CASSQDGSGADTQYF

d_gene: TRBD2
v_gene: TRBV4-2
abundance: once
j_gene: TRBJ2-5
len: 15
CDR3nt: TGTGCCAGCAGCCAAGAAGGCGGGGGGGACGAGACCCAGTACTTC
CDR3aa: CASSQEGGGDETQYF

d_gene: -
v_gene: TRBV5-1
abundance: -
j_gene: TRBJ2-1
len: 15
CDR3nt: TGCGCCAGCAGCTTGCGACTACCCCCCTACAATGAGCAGTTCTTC
CDR3aa: CASSLRLPPYNEQFF

d_gene: -
v_gene: TRBV7-2
abundance: few
j_gene: TRBJ2-1
len: 14
CDR3nt: TGTGCCAGCAGCTTAGCCGGGTCGATCAATGAGCAGTTCTTC
CDR3aa: CASSLAGSINEQFF

d_gene: TRBD1
v_gene: TRBV5-5
abundance: -
j_gene: TRBJ2-4
len: 14
CDR3nt: TGTGCCAGCAGCCCGACAGGGGGCCTAAACATTCAGTACTTC
CDR3aa: CASSPTGGLNIQYF

d_gene: -
v_gene: TRBV5-1
abundance: -
j_gene: TRBJ2-4
len: 17
CDR3nt: TGCGCCAGCAGCTTGGGGTTGGGGGAAAGGGGCAAAAACATTCAGTACTTC
CDR3aa: CASSLGLGERGKNIQYF

d_gene: TRBD1
v_gene: TRBV20-1
abundance: -
j_gene: TRBJ2-5
len: 14
CDR3nt: TGCAGTGCTAGAGCCCCGACAGGGCAAGAGACCCAGTACTTC
CDR3aa: CSARAPTGQETQYF

d_gene: -
v_gene: TRBV7-6
abundance: -
j_gene: TRBJ1-1
len: 16
CDR3nt: TGTGCCAGCAGCTTAGGGGAGGGCCTGATGAACACTGAAGCTTTCTTT
CDR3aa: CASSLGEGLMNTEAFF

d_gene: -
v_gene: TRBV7-2
abundance: few
j_gene: TRBJ2-5
len: 14
CDR3nt: TGTGCCAGCAGCTCCGATGGCTTTCAGGGGACCCAGTACTTC
CDR3aa: CASSSDGFQGTQYF

d_gene: -
v_gene: TRBV29-1
abundance: -
j_gene: TRBJ1-4
len: 12
CDR3nt: TGCAGCGTTGTCTTGAGTGATGAAAAACTGTTTTTT
CDR3aa: CSVVLSDEKLFF

d_gene: TRBD2
v_gene: TRBV7-9
abundance: -
j_gene: TRBJ2-1
len: 16
CDR3nt: TGTGCCAGCAGCTCGCGACTAGCGGGGGCCTACAATGAGCAGTTCTTC
CDR3aa: CASSSRLAGAYNEQFF

d_gene: -
v_gene: TRBV14
abundance: -
j_gene: TRBJ1-1
len: 13
CDR3nt: TGTGCCAGCAGCCAAGGGTCTTGGGAAAAAGCTTTCTTT
CDR3aa: CASSQGSWEKAFF

d_gene: -
v_gene: TRBV24-1
abundance: -
j_gene: TRBJ1-2
len: 11
CDR3nt: TGTGCCATCGGGACGGCGGATGGCTACACCTTC
CDR3aa: CAIGTADGYTF

d_gene: TRBD1
v_gene: TRBV2
abundance: -
j_gene: TRBJ1-2
len: 15
CDR3nt: TGTGCCAGCAGTGAAAGAGCGGACAGGGTCTATGGCTACACCTTC
CDR3aa: CASSERADRVYGYTF

d_gene: -
v_gene: TRBV4-3
abundance: many
j_gene: TRBJ1-5
len: 17
CDR3nt: TGCGCCAGCAGCCAAGATTCAGCGACACCTAGCAATCAGCCCCAGCATTTT
CDR3aa: CASSQDSATPSNQPQHF

d_gene: -
v_gene: TRBV7-2
abundance: few
j_gene: TRBJ1-2
len: 13
CDR3nt: TGTGCCAGCAGCTTATCCTCTAACTATGGCTACACCTTC
CDR3aa: CASSLSSNYGYTF

d_gene: -
v_gene: TRBV7-6
abundance: -
j_gene: TRBJ2-5
len: 12
CDR3nt: TGTGCCAGTTTCCAAGGGGAAGAGACCCAGTACTTC
CDR3aa: CASFQGEETQYF

d_gene: -
v_gene: TRBV20-1
abundance: -
j_gene: TRBJ2-3
len: 14
CDR3nt: TGCAGTGCTAGAGATGGGGTGTCGGCAGATACGCAGTATTTT
CDR3aa: CSARDGVSADTQYF

d_gene: -
v_gene: TRBV7-2
abundance: -
j_gene: TRBJ1-1
len: 14
CDR3nt: TGTGCCAGCAGCCGAATTACAGGGACCACTGAAGCTTTCTTT
CDR3aa: CASSRITGTTEAFF

d_gene: -
v_gene: TRBV5-1
abundance: -
j_gene: TRBJ1-1
len: 14
CDR3nt: TGCGCCAGCAGCTACGACAGCCCGGGAACTGAAGCTTTCTTT
CDR3aa: CASSYDSPGTEAFF

d_gene: TRBD1
v_gene: TRBV5-1
abundance: many
j_gene: TRBJ2-5
len: 15
CDR3nt: TGCGCCAGCAGCCCCGGGACAGGGGGCTGGGAGACCCAGTACTTC
CDR3aa: CASSPGTGGWETQYF

d_gene: -
v_gene: TRBV2
abundance: once
j_gene: TRBJ2-5
len: 15
CDR3nt: TGTGCCAGCAGTGAAGCCAGGCCGGGACGGGAGACCCAGTACTTC
CDR3aa: CASSEARPGRETQYF

d_gene: TRBD2
v_gene: TRBV27
abundance: few
j_gene: TRBJ2-3
len: 15
CDR3nt: TGTGCCAGCCGATTTACTAGCGGGGATACAGATACGCAGTATTTT
CDR3aa: CASRFTSGDTDTQYF

d_gene: -
v_gene: TRBV6-2/TRBV6-3
abundance: -
j_gene: TRBJ1-4
len: 16
CDR3nt: TGTGCCAGCAGTACTGACCAGGGAGGAGTGAGTGAAAAACTGTTTTTT
CDR3aa: CASSTDQGGVSEKLFF

d_gene: -
v_gene: TRBV6-2/TRBV6-3
abundance: few
j_gene: TRBJ1-1
len: 13
CDR3nt: TGTGCCAGCAGTCAGAGACGGAACACTGAAGCTTTCTTT
CDR3aa: CASSQRRNTEAFF

d_gene: -
v_gene: TRBV7-9
abundance: -
j_gene: TRBJ2-7
len: 13
CDR3nt: TGTGCCAGCAGCCCCGACGGGGAGGCAGAGCAGTACTTC
CDR3aa: CASSPDGEAEQYF

d_gene: -
v_gene: TRBV19
abundance: few
j_gene: TRBJ2-7
len: 14
CDR3nt: TGTGCCAGTAGTGAAGGCATCTTCTCCTACGAGCAGTACTTC
CDR3aa: CASSEGIFSYEQYF

d_gene: TRBD2
v_gene: TRBV4-3
abundance: few
j_gene: TRBJ2-3
len: 16
CDR3nt: TGCGCCAGCAGCGGATTCGGGGGGGGGCCGGAAGATACGCAGTATTTT
CDR3aa: CASSGFGGGPEDTQYF

d_gene: TRBD1
v_gene: TRBV11-2
abundance: -
j_gene: TRBJ1-1
len: 14
CDR3nt: TGTGCCAGCAGTATCGGGACAGGGAAATTTGAAGCTTTCTTT
CDR3aa: CASSIGTGKFEAFF

d_gene: TRBD2
v_gene: TRBV12-3/TRBV12-4
abundance: few
j_gene: TRBJ2-1
len: 15
CDR3nt: TGTGCCAGCAGTTTATGGACTAGCGCGAACAATGAGCAGTTCTTC
CDR3aa: CASSLWTSANNEQFF

d_gene: TRBD2
v_gene: TRBV2
abundance: many
j_gene: TRBJ2-3
len: 14
CDR3nt: TGTGCCAGCAGTGTGACTAGCGGGACAGATACGCAGTATTTT
CDR3aa: CASSVTSGTDTQYF

d_gene: -
v_gene: TRBV20-1
abundance: few
j_gene: TRBJ1-1
len: 14
CDR3nt: TGCAGTGCTAGAACAGGGTCGGGGAACACTGAAGCTTTCTTT
CDR3aa: CSARTGSGNTEAFF

d_gene: -
v_gene: TRBV12-3/TRBV12-4
abundance: -
j_gene: TRBJ2-1
len: 15
CDR3nt: TGTGCCAGCAGTTTAGGGCAGTTCTCCTACAATGAGCAGTTCTTC
CDR3aa: CASSLGQFSYNEQFF

d_gene: TRBD1
v_gene: TRBV2
abundance: -
j_gene: TRBJ1-5
len: 17
CDR3nt: TGTGCCAGCAGCCACAGGGGGGGCAGGGGGCAAGGTCAGCCCCAGCATTTT
CDR3aa: CASSHRGGRGQGQPQHF

d_gene: -
v_gene: TRBV30
abundance: -
j_gene: TRBJ2-7
len: 11
CDR3nt: TGTGCCTGGAGCCGGGGTTTCGAGCAGTACTTC
CDR3aa: CAWSRGFEQYF

d_gene: -
v_gene: TRBV24-1
abundance: -
j_gene: TRBJ2-4
len: 16
CDR3nt: TGTGCCACCAGTGATTCGGGGGATCAAGCCAAAAACATTCAGTACTTC
CDR3aa: CATSDSGDQAKNIQYF